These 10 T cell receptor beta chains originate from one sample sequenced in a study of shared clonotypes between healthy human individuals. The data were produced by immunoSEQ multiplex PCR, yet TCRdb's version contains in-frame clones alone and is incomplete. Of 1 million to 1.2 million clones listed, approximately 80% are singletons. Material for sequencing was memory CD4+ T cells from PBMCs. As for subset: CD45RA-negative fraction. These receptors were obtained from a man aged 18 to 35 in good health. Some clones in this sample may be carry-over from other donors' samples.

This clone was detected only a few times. The CDR3 nucleotides are TGTGCCAGCAGCTTGTTGGGGGGAACGAACACCGGGGAGCTGTTTTTT. Protein product: CASSLLGGTNTGELFF. This chain links TRBV7-3 with TRBJ2-2; D is perhaps TRBD2 (6 bases). V was cut by 3 bases and J by 0 bases, with 11 bases left in between. Germline V lookup: CDR1 SGHTA, CDR2 FQGTGA. The CDR3 has 16 amino acids. Looking up the rest from reference TRBV7-3 and TRBJ2-2 gives the full variable domain: GAGVSQTPSNKVTEKGKYVELRCDPISGHTALYWYRQSLGQGPEFLIYFQGTGAADDSGLPNDRFFAVRPEGSVSTLKIQRTERGDSAVYLCASSLLGGTNTGELFFGEGSRLTVL.

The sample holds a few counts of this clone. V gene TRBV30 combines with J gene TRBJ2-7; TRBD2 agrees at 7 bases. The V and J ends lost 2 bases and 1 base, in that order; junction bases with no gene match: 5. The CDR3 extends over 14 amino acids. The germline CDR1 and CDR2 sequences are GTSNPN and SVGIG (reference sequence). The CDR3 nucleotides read TGTGCCTGGAGTATGACTAGCCCTTCCTACGAGCAGTACTTC. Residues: CAWSMTSPSYEQYF.

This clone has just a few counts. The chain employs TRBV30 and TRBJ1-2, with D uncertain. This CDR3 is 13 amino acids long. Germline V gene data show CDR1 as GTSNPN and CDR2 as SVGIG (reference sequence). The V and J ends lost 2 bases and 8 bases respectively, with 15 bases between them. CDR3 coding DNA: TGTGCCTGGAGTACGGCTAGAGGAGAGGGCTACACCTTC. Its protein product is CAWSTARGEGYTF.

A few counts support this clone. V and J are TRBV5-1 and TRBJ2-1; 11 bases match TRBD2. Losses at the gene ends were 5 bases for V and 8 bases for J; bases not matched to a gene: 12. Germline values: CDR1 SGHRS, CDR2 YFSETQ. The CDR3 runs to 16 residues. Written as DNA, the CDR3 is TGCGCCAGCAGGTACACTAGCGGGAGCGCCTCTGATGAGCAGTTCTTC. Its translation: CASRYTSGSASDEQFF.

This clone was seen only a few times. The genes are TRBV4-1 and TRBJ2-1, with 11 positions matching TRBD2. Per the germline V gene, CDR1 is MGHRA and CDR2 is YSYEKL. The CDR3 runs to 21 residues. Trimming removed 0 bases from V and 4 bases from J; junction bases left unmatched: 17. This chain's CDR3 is CASSQDPGVGTSGTIYNEQFF. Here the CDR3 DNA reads TGCGCCAGCAGCCAAGATCCCGGGGTTGGGACTAGCGGTACCATTTACAATGAGCAGTTCTTC.

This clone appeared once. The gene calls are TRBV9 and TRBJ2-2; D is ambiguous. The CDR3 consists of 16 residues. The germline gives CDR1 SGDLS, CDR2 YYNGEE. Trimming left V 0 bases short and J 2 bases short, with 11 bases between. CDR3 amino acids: CASSVEEPRNTGELFF. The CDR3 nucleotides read TGTGCCAGCAGCGTAGAGGAGCCGAGAAACACCGGGGAGCTGTTTTTT.

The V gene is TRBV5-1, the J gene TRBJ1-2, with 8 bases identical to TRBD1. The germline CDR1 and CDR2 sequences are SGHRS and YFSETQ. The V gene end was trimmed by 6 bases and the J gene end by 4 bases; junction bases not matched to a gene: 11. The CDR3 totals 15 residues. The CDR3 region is CASKKLTGDGYGYTF. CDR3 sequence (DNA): TGCGCCAGCAAAAAACTGACAGGGGATGGCTATGGCTACACCTTC.

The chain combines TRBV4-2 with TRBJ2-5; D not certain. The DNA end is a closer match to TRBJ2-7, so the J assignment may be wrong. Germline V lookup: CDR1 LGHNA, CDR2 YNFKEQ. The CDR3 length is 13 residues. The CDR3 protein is CASSQQISYEQYF. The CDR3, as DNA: TGTGCCAGCAGCCAGCAAATATCCTACGAGCAGTACTTC.

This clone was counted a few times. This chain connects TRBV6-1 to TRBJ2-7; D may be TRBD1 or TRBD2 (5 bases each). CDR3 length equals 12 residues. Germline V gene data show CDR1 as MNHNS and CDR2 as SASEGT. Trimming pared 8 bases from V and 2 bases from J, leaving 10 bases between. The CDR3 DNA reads TGTGCCAGCGGGGGATATCCCTACGAGCAGTACTTC. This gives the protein CASGGYPYEQYF.

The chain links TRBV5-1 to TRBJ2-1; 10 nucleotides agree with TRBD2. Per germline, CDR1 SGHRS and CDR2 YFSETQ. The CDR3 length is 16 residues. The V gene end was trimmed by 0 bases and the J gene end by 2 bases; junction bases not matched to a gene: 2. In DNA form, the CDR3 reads TGCGCCAGCAGCTTGGAAGGGACTAGCGCCTACAATGAGCAGTTCTTC. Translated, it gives CASSLEGTSAYNEQFF.